This T cell receptor (beta chain) emerged from a study of blood T cell repertoires in COVID-19. Study-wide background: Nucleic acid was either cDNA or gDNA, and it came from T cells, B-cell-depleted T cells, or PBMCs.

Per the study methods: Amplified reference gene primers provided the basis for estimating nucleated cell counts. Profiled with immunoSEQ multiplex PCR; TCRdb holds only in-frame clones, not every one. Clone size and V and J calls were adopted from that table, with D and trimming inferred from the DNA. The data contain around 270,000 clones, over 80% of them singletons. V lost 7 bases and J 3 bases, leaving 18 bases between the germline ends. The germline CDR1 and CDR2 sequences are GTSNPN and SVGIG (reference sequence). The CDR3 runs to 14 residues. This rearrangement joins TRBV30 to TRBJ1-1; D is uncertain. The sequence was collected from a woman in her forties who had recovered from COVID-19. Sequences were obtained from peripheral blood. CDR3 sequence reads: CAFLRGALDTEAFF. CDR3 nucleotide sequence: TGTGCCTTTCTACGGGGAGCTCTGGACACTGAAGCTTTCTTT.